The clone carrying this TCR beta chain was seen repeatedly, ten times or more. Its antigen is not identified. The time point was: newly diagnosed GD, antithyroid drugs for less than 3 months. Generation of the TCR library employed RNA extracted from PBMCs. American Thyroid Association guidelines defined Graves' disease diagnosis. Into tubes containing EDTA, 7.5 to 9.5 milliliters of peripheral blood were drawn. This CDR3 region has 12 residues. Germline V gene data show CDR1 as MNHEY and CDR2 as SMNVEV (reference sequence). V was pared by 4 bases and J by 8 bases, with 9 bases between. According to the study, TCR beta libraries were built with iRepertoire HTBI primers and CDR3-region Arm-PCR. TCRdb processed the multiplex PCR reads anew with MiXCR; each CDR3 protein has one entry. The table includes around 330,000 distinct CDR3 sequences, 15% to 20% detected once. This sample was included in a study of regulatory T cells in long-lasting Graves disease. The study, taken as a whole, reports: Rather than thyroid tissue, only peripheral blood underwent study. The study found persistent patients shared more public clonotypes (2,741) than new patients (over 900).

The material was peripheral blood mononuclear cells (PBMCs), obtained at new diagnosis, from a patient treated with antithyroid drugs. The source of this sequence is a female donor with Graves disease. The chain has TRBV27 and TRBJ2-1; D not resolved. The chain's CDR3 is CASSSWLDEQFF. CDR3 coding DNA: TGTGCCAGCAGTTCCTGGTTGGATGAGCAGTTCTTC.